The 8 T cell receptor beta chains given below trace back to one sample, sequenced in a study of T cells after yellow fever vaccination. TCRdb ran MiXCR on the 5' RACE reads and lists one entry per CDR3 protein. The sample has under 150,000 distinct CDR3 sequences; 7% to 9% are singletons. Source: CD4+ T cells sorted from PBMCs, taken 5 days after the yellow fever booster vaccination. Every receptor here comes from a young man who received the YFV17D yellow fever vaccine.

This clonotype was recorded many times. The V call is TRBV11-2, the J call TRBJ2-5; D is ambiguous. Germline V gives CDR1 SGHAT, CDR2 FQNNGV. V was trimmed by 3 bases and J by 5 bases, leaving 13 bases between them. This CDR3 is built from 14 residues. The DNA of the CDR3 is TGTGCCAGCAGCTTTGAGGTTGGGTGGGAGACCCAGTACTTC. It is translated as CASSFEVGWETQYF. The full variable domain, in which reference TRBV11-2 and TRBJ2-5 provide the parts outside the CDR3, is EAGVAQSPRYKIIEKRQSVAFWCNPISGHATLYWYQQILGQGPKLLIQFQNNGVVDDSQLPKDRFSAERLKGVDSTLKIQPAKLEDSAVYLCASSFEVGWETQYFGPGTRLLVL.

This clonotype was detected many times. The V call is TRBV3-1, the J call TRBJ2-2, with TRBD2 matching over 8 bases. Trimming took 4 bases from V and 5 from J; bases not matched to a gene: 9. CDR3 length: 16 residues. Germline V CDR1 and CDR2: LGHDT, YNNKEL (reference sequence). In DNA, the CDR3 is TGTGCCAGCAGCCTCCAGGGAGCTAGCGGGACCGGGGAGCTGTTTTTT. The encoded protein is CASSLQGASGTGELFF.

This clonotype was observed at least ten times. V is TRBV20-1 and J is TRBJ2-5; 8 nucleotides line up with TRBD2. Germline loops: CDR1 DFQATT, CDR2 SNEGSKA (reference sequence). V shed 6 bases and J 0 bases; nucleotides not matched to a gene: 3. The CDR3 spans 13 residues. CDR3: CSALSGNQETQYF. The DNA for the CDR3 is TGCAGTGCCCTTAGCGGGAACCAAGAGACCCAGTACTTC.

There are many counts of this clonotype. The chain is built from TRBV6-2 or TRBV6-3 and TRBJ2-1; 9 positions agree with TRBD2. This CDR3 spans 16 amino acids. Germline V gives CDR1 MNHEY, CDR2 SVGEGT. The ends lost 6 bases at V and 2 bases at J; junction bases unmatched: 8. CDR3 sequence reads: CASSSWTSAAYNEQFF. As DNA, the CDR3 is TGTGCCAGCAGCTCCTGGACTAGCGCGGCCTACAATGAGCAGTTCTTC.

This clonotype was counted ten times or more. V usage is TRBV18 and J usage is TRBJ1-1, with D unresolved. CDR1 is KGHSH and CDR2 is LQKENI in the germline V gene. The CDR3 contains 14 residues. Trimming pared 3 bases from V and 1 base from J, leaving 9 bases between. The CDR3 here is CASSPNWGNTEAFF. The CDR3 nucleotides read TGTGCCAGCTCACCCAATTGGGGGAACACTGAAGCTTTCTTT.

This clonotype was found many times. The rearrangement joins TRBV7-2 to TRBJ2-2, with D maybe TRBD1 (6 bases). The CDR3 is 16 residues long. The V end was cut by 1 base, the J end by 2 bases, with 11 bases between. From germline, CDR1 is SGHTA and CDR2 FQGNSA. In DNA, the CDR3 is TGTGCCAGCAGCTTAGTAGGGGGATACAACACCGGGGAGCTGTTTTTT. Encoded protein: CASSLVGGYNTGELFF.

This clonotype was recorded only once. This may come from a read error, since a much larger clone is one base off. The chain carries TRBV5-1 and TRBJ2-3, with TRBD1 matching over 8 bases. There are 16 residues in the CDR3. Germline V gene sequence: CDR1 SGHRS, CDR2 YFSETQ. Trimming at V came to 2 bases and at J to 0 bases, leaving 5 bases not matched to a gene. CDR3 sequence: CASSFGDRWSTDTQYF. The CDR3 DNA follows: TGCGCCAGCAGCTTTGGGGACAGGTGGAGCACAGATACGCAGTATTTT.

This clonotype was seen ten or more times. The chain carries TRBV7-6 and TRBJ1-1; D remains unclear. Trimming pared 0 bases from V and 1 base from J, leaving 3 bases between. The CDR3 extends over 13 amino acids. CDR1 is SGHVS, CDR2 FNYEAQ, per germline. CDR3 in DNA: TGTGCCAGCAGCTTAGCAAAGAACACTGAAGCTTTCTTT. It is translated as CASSLAKNTEAFF. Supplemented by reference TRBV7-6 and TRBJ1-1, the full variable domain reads GAGVSQSPRYKVTKRGQDVALRCDPISGHVSLYWYRQALGQGPEFLTYFNYEAQQDKSGLPNDRFSAERPEGSISTLTIQRTEQRDSAMYRCASSLAKNTEAFFGQGTRLTVV.